This TCR beta chain was profiled in a study of cytomegalovirus exposure and HLA in healthy donors. The CDR3 runs 16 residues. Germline CDR1 reads ENHRY; CDR2 reads SYGVKD. V gave up 0 bases and J gave up 0 bases, with 9 bases separating them. This table comes from immunoSEQ multiplex PCR, and its TCRdb copy is limited to in-frame clones, with some not included. Here the sample spans approximately 20,000 clones, around 97% being singletons. Sequenced input: PBMCs. The receptor comes from a man aged 25 to 40 in good health and CMV-seropositive. V and J are TRBV10-3 and TRBJ1-3; D not certain. CDR3 DNA sequence: TGTGCCATCAGTGAGTCAGGACTGAGCTCTGGAAACACCATATATTTT. Amino acids: CAISESGLSSGNTIYF.